The T cell receptor beta chain under discussion was sequenced for a study of T cell responses to AZD1222 COVID-19 vaccine. With 2 bases removed from V and 7 bases from J, the gap between germline ends came to 5 bases. This CDR3 has 11 residues. Generated by immunoSEQ multiplex PCR, the TCRdb table keeps only in-frame clones and is missing some. The top ten hold roughly 5.1% of the sample, which has 140,000 to 150,000 clones, 85% to 90% seen once. Here the sequenced sample was peripheral blood, taken 28 days after the second AZD1222 dose. The J gene is TRBJ1-2, the V gene TRBV12-3 or TRBV12-4; no reliable D call. The clonotype originates from an adult who received the AZD1222 COVID-19 vaccine. The CDR3 DNA reads as TGTGCCAGCAGTTTATGGGGTGGCTACACCTTC. Its protein is CASSLWGGYTF.